Sequencing of this T cell receptor (beta chain) was carried out in a study of chemoradiotherapy in HPV16-positive cancers. V was trimmed by 5 bases and J by 3 bases, leaving 11 bases between them. The CDR3 is 14 residues long. Germline V gene data show CDR1 as KGHSH and CDR2 as LQKENI. Libraries were prepared by immunoSEQ multiplex PCR; TCRdb keeps only in-frame clonotypes and omits some of them. This repertoire shows some 35,000 clones, about 92% found once; its top ten account for 3.5% to 4%. The receptor comes from a human donor with HPV-associated anogenital cancer. This chain uses TRBV18 with TRBJ1-3; weak D call: TRBD1 (6 bases). The specimen comprised blood, sampled from a patient who underwent chemoradiotherapy. Here the CDR3 DNA reads TGTGCCAGCTCATCAGGGGACGGTGGAAACACCATATATTTT. Protein product: CASSSGDGGNTIYF.